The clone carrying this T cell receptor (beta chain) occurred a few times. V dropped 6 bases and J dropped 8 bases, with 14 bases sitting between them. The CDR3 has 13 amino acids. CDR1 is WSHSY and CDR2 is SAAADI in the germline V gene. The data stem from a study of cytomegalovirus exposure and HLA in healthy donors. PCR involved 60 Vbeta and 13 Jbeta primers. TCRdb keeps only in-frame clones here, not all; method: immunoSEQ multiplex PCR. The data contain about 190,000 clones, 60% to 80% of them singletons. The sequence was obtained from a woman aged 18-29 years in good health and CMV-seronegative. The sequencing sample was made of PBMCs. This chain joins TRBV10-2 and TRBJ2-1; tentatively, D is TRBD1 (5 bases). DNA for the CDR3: TGCGCCAGCAGCCCACGGACAAACTATGAGCAGTTCTTC. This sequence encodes CASSPRTNYEQFF.